These T cell receptor beta chains were read from a single sample in a study of cytomegalovirus exposure and HLA in healthy donors. The table came from immunoSEQ multiplex PCR; TCRdb's copy has only in-frame clones and leaves some out. The sample includes fewer than 200,000 clones, 70% to 80% of them seen just once. Source material: PBMCs. These receptors originate from a female donor in good health and CMV-seronegative. The CDR3 runs from the conserved cysteine through the conserved F or W. The D gene is left open where the match is weak.

J gene	V gene	D gene	CDR3 protein
TRBJ2-7	TRBV9	.	CASSVDGPYEQYF
TRBJ2-5	TRBV4-1	TRBD2	CASSPFPSGGLQETQYF
TRBJ1-2	TRBV19	.	CASSIALSGDYGYTF
TRBJ2-5	TRBV11-1	TRBD1	CASLGQGEETQYF
TRBJ2-3	TRBV9	.	CASGPGSTDTQYF
TRBJ2-5	TRBV25-1	.	CASSEWPGQETQYF
TRBJ2-3	TRBV7-7	TRBD1	CASSTTGADTQYF
TRBJ2-3	TRBV30	TRBD2	CAWSRPNFFGGAGDTQYF
TRBJ2-3	TRBV7-6	.	CASSLDSGGTDTQYF
TRBJ2-2	TRBV5-4	.	CASSPPPGATNTGELFF
TRBJ1-2	TRBV7-9	TRBD1	CASSLADRVNGYTF
TRBJ2-3	TRBV10-3	TRBD2	CATRTSTVPTDTQYF
TRBJ1-1	TRBV7-8	.	CASSLLGGVNTEAFF
TRBJ2-7	TRBV29-1	.	CSVATQPASPEQYF
TRBJ2-2	TRBV2	.	CASSVRRNTGELFF
TRBJ1-1	TRBV10-3	.	CAIGDRQDTEAFF
TRBJ2-1	TRBV9	TRBD2	CASSVAKSGRSSYNEQFF
TRBJ2-7	TRBV29-1	TRBD2	CSVILADSYEQYF
TRBJ1-5	TRBV10-3	.	CAISESGHNQPQHF
TRBJ2-7	TRBV5-4	.	CASSLRNSGEQYF
TRBJ2-1	TRBV19	TRBD2	CASSISGRASYNEQFF
TRBJ1-1	TRBV15	TRBD1	CATSRPDRGEVFF
.	TRBV5-1	.	CASSLETLHYEQYF
TRBJ2-5	TRBV29-1	TRBD2	CSVLAGGQETQYF
TRBJ1-2	TRBV21-1	.	CGSSKWRQLASYGYTF
TRBJ1-6	TRBV4-3	.	CASSQDGTGYSPLHF
TRBJ2-7	TRBV19	.	CASSMAAGYEQYF
TRBJ2-7	TRBV18	.	CASSPFGGRHEQYF
TRBJ1-5	TRBV2	TRBD1	CASSAGQGNQPQHF
TRBJ2-5	TRBV5-6	.	CASRYAGIQETQYF
TRBJ2-7	TRBV7-2	TRBD1	CASSIEQGIEQYF
TRBJ1-3	TRBV28	.	CASSSPGGGAGNTIYF
TRBJ2-7	TRBV30	TRBD1	CAWKGQGTYEQYF
TRBJ2-3	TRBV7-9	TRBD2	CASSLSGRARGDTDTQYF
TRBJ1-2	TRBV29-1	.	CSVPDGYTF
TRBJ2-5	TRBV11-2	.	CASSLSLETQYF